This T cell receptor (beta chain) came from a study of blood T cell repertoires in COVID-19. Participants were placed into cohorts based on the clinical history they reported. The method was immunoSEQ multiplex PCR; TCRdb's version includes in-frame clones alone and lacks a portion of them. Of under 300,000 clones listed, 80% to 95% were seen once; the top ten hold 1.5% to 2%. The CDR3 sequence is 14 residues long. V lost 5 bases, J lost 0 bases, and 9 bases lay in between. CDR1 SGHDN and CDR2 FVKESK come from the germline V gene. The clonotype originates from a woman aged 18-29 years who had recovered from COVID-19. This chain links TRBV14 with TRBJ2-3; TRBD2 is a possible D gene (5 bases). The sample consisted of PBMCs or T cells enriched from blood (not recorded which). The chain's CDR3 is CASSGSRSTDTQYF. In DNA form, the CDR3 reads TGTGCCAGCAGCGGGAGCCGGAGCACAGATACGCAGTATTTT.